The clone carrying this T cell receptor (beta chain) showed up just once. This sample was taken from a study of blood T cell repertoires in COVID-19. At the level of the study: Italy, Spain and the United States were the sources of the convalescent and acute COVID-19 samples.

Looked up from germline, CDR1 is MNHEY and CDR2 is SVGAGI. V lost 6 bases and J lost 6; bases outside the gene matches: 7. The CDR3 runs to 13 residues. The participants were between about 18 and 89 years old and came from roughly 24 US areas. Only in-frame clones appear in the TCRdb table, and some are missing; sequencing was by immunoSEQ multiplex PCR. The sample consists of just over 300,000 clones, over 75% of them appearing once. The clonotype originates from a man aged 25-40 years who had recovered from COVID-19. The sample was PBMCs or T cells enriched from blood (not recorded which). This chain connects TRBV6-5 to TRBJ1-1; TRBD1 aligns across 7 bases. CDR3 bases: TGTGCCAGCAGGATACAGGGGACGCCTGAAGCTTTCTTT. Amino acids: CASRIQGTPEAFF.